These 2 T cell receptor beta chains share one sample of origin, sequenced in a study of blood T cell repertoires in COVID-19. This table comes from immunoSEQ multiplex PCR, and its TCRdb copy is limited to in-frame clones, with some not included. Counted here are 60,000 to 65,000 clones, 70% to 90% occurring once; the ten biggest clones make up under 9.5%. Material for sequencing was peripheral blood. The origin of the receptors is a human donor with active COVID-19. The donor label of this sample is uncertain.

The rearrangement uses TRBV27 and TRBJ2-5; maybe TRBD2 (5 bases). V was clipped by 5 bases and J by 3 bases, with 16 bases between them. The germline gives CDR1 MNHEY, CDR2 SMNVEV (reference sequence). This CDR3 region has 15 residues. CDR3 region: CASSLQLPGEETQYF. The CDR3 coding sequence is TGTGCCAGCAGTCTCCAATTACCCGGGGAAGAGACCCAGTACTTC.

CDR3 protein: CASSKRLAGGPTETQYF. CDR3 coding DNA: TGTGCCAGCAGCAAAAGACTAGCGGGAGGGCCGACGGAGACCCAGTACTTC. The chain combines TRBV21-1 with TRBJ2-5; the table's D call, TRBD2, was not checked against the DNA. TRBV21-1 is a pseudogene. This CDR3 is 17 amino acids long.